This T cell receptor (beta chain) was identified during a study of response to subunit inactivated influenza vaccine. General study findings and limits: Seasonal influenza vaccination, on each occasion, was suggested by the authors to recruit few new T cells.

MiXCR was run by TCRdb on the RT-PCR reads, yielding one entry per CDR3 protein. The sample consists of some 800,000 distinct CDR3 sequences, 21% of them appearing once. As for this clonotype: What it recognizes is unknown.

Germline values: CDR1 SGHRS, CDR2 YFSETQ. Trimming left V 0 bases short and J 3 bases short, with 16 bases between. The CDR3 runs 16 residues. The sequence was obtained from a man aged 45-65 years who received an inactivated influenza vaccine. The chain links TRBV5-1 to TRBJ2-7; the D gene is possibly TRBD1 (5 bases). The sample consisted of PBMCs from blood, taken 5 days after vaccination. The CDR3 region is CASSLASGMLNYEQYF. The CDR3 DNA sequence: TGCGCCAGCAGCTTGGCCTCAGGGATGTTAAACTACGAGCAGTACTTC.